This T cell receptor beta chain was identified in a study of cytomegalovirus exposure and HLA in healthy donors. The primer mix had 60 Vbeta and 13 Jbeta primers. Sequenced by immunoSEQ multiplex PCR; TCRdb stores in-frame clones only, minus some. The table has approximately 100,000 clones, 60% to 75% seen once. Donors were nominally healthy when sampled, though unrecorded immune exposures were likely. The source is a man aged 40-50 years in good health and CMV-seropositive. Sequences were obtained from PBMCs.

CDR3 in amino acids: CAISDRGREGRNEQFF. Here the CDR3 DNA reads TGTGCCATCAGTGATCGAGGGCGGGAGGGCCGTAATGAGCAGTTCTTC. The J gene is TRBJ2-1, the V gene TRBV10-3; 9 nucleotides agree with TRBD2. Unmatched junction bases numbered 10, after V lost 3 bases and J lost 7 bases. Germline V CDR1 and CDR2: ENHRY, SYGVKD. The CDR3 runs 16 residues.